This T cell receptor (beta chain) was identified in a study of shared clonotypes between healthy human individuals. The protocol was immunoSEQ multiplex PCR, while the TCRdb copy is restricted to in-frame clones and leaves out a portion. The sample lists around 1.4 million clones; approximately 98.5% were seen once. The CDR3 has 13 residues. The germline gives CDR1 LNHDA, CDR2 SQIVND (reference sequence). V dropped 10 bases and J dropped 3 bases, with 16 bases sitting between them. Study outcomes and limitations: The study's rarefaction showed incomplete sorted-subset sequencing despite large depth.

About this clone itself: Its antigen remains unknown.

This chain joins TRBV19 and TRBJ2-7; possibly TRBD1 for D (6 bases). This receptor was identified in a man aged 25-45 years in good health. The source material was naive CD4+ T cells sorted from blood. Subset: CD45RA+ positively selected. Here the CDR3 DNA reads TGTGCCACCAAAGGGACAAACAGCTACGAGCAGTACTTC. Its translation is CATKGTNSYEQYF.